This TCR beta chain was profiled in a study of untreated major depressive disorder. As regards this clone: Its cognate antigen is unknown.

This CDR3 is 15 amino acids long. Trimming took off 7 bases at V and 0 bases at J, with 16 bases between the two ends. CDR1 MNHNS and CDR2 SASEGT come from the germline V gene. Each depressed patient was pairwise matched to a non-depressed control for sex, age, current smoking status and body mass index. The donors were all European-descended. Patients had moderate to severe depression. Magnetic negative selection enriched CD4+ T cells from thawed PBMCs. This table comes from immunoSEQ multiplex PCR, and its TCRdb copy is limited to in-frame clones, with some not included. The table shows more than 15,000 clones, with roughly 90% occurring only once. General observations from the study: TRBV05-01 (Vbeta 5.1) usage was higher in CD4+ T cells of depressed patients than controls.

The receptor was isolated from a woman aged 40 to 49 with major depressive disorder. The chain carries TRBV6-1 and TRBJ2-7; D possibly corresponds to TRBD1 (5 bases). The sequencing sample was made of CD4+ T cells from PBMCs. CDR3 DNA: TGTGCCAGCACCCCAGGGCAGGCAGGCTCCTACGAGCAGTACTTC. It specifies CASTPGQAGSYEQYF.